Listed below are T cell receptor beta chains from one sample, sequenced in a study of blood T cells in healthy people across ages. TCRdb re-called the 5' RACE reads through MiXCR, storing one row per CDR3 protein. The table lists approximately 1.5 million distinct CDR3 sequences, around 40% of them singletons. The source material was blood. These receptors all stem from a woman aged 18-30 years in good health. Both conserved end residues are part of each CDR3. A D gene is named only where the DNA matches it firmly. Clone size is stated in some rows and not others, as once, few, many or a class when expanded.

TRBV12-3/TRBV12-4	TRBJ2-1	.	16	few	CASSSIRGRSYNEQFF	TGTGCCAGCAGTTCGATCAGGGGCAGGTCCTACAATGAGCAGTTCTTC
TRBV9	TRBJ1-5	TRBD1	15	.	CASSEGDRGLEPQHF	TGTGCCAGCAGCGAGGGGGACAGGGGGCTGGAGCCCCAGCATTTT
TRBV7-2	TRBJ2-5	.	15	.	CASSLAGTFQETQYF	TGTGCCAGCAGCTTAGCCGGGACTTTCCAAGAGACCCAGTACTTC
TRBV20-1	TRBJ2-4	TRBD2	17	.	CSASRTSGRWGQESQYF	TGCAGTGCTAGCCGGACTAGCGGGAGATGGGGTCAAGAGTCCCAGTACTTC
TRBV29-1	TRBJ2-2	.	14	few	CSVEDLRGRRELFF	TGCAGCGTTGAAGATCTTCGGGGGCGAAGGGAGCTGTTTTTT
TRBV7-2	TRBJ1-1	.	14	few	CASSPRAPNTEAFF	TGTGCCAGCAGCCCCCGAGCACCGAACACTGAAGCTTTCTTT
TRBV29-1	TRBJ1-2	.	19	.	CSVEDSAVAGRTPNYGYTF	TGCAGCGTTGAAGATTCCGCAGTTGCAGGGAGGACTCCTAACTATGGCTACACCTTC
TRBV6-1	TRBJ2-7	.	14	.	CASGNPSFTYEQYF	TGTGCCAGCGGGAACCCAAGTTTTACCTACGAGCAGTACTTC
TRBV28	TRBJ2-3	.	13	few	CASSFRVVDTQYF	TGTGCCAGCAGTTTCCGAGTGGTGGATACGCAGTATTTT
TRBV20-1	TRBJ2-5	.	12	.	CSAIGNQETQYF	TGCAGTGCTATCGGGAACCAAGAGACCCAGTACTTC
TRBV20-1	TRBJ1-2	.	14	few	CSAPAAWGKDGYTF	TGCAGTGCCCCGGCTGCGTGGGGGAAAGATGGCTACACCTTC
TRBV6-2/TRBV6-3	TRBJ2-3	.	13	few	CASTKWGADTQYF	TGTGCCAGCACCAAATGGGGCGCAGATACGCAGTATTTT
TRBV2	TRBJ2-7	TRBD1	14	many	CASSEGTGIYEQYF	TGTGCCAGCAGTGAAGGGACAGGGATTTACGAGCAGTACTTC
TRBV12-3/TRBV12-4	TRBJ2-5	.	14	.	CASSSCRAQETQYF	TGTGCCAGCAGTTCCTGCAGGGCGCAAGAGACCCAGTACTTC
TRBV29-1	TRBJ2-1	TRBD1	14	few	CSVAPGTGKGEQFF	TGCAGCGTTGCCCCCGGGACAGGGAAGGGTGAGCAGTTCTTC
TRBV20-1	TRBJ2-5	.	13	.	CSARGGGRETQYF	TGCAGTGCTAGAGGGGGGGGGCGGGAGACCCAGTACTTC
TRBV11-2	TRBJ2-4	TRBD1	21	.	CASTPWVIPGQGTRAKNIQYF	TGTGCCAGCACCCCTTGGGTAATCCCGGGACAGGGGACGCGGGCCAAAAACATTCAGTACTTC
TRBV7-9	TRBJ2-5	.	14	few	CASSSPPWEIEQYF	TGTGCCAGCAGCTCCCCCCCCTGGGAGATTGAGCAGTACTTC
TRBV7-2	TRBJ2-3	.	13	.	CASSSQPTDTQYF	TGTGCCAGCAGCTCCCAACCCACAGATACGCAGTATTTT
TRBV5-6	TRBJ2-6	TRBD1	17	few	CASSLRQGASGANVLTF	TGTGCCAGCAGCTTACGACAGGGGGCCTCTGGGGCCAACGTCCTGACTTTC
TRBV9	TRBJ1-4	.	14	many	CASSEGHSGEKLFF	TGTGCCAGCAGCGAGGGACATTCGGGTGAAAAACTGTTTTTT
TRBV7-2	TRBJ2-1	.	15	once	CASSLAMTPGDEQFF	TGTGCCAGCAGCTTAGCGATGACCCCAGGAGATGAGCAGTTCTTC
TRBV12-3/TRBV12-4	TRBJ2-7	.	14	.	CASSSPGLIYEQYF	TGTGCCAGCAGTTCTCCGGGCCTTATCTACGAGCAGTACTTC
TRBV5-1	TRBJ1-2	.	14	.	CASSLETNIYGYTF	TGCGCCAGCAGCTTGGAGACCAATATCTATGGCTACACCTTC
TRBV15	TRBJ2-7	TRBD1	15	.	CATSRDLRQGYEQYF	TGTGCCACCAGCAGAGATCTGAGACAGGGCTACGAGCAGTACTTC
TRBV24-1	TRBJ2-1	.	15	few	CATSDPGGPQNEQFF	TGTGCCACCAGTGATCCCGGGGGGCCCCAGAATGAGCAGTTCTTC
TRBV4-2	TRBJ1-1	.	16	.	CASSQDPKGINTEAFF	TGTGCCAGCAGCCAAGATCCGAAGGGAATCAACACTGAAGCTTTCTTT
TRBV5-1	TRBJ2-2	.	17	few	CASSLSLRERDTGELFF	TGCGCCAGCAGCTTGTCGTTACGGGAAAGGGACACCGGGGAGCTGTTTTTT
TRBV12-3/TRBV12-4	TRBJ2-3	.	15	once	CASSRRELGGYTQYF	TGTGCCAGCAGTCGCCGGGAACTAGGGGGGTATACGCAGTATTTT
TRBV27	TRBJ1-5	.	14	.	CASTTSVGNQPQHF	TGTGCCAGCACAACCAGTGTTGGCAATCAGCCCCAGCATTTT
TRBV5-5	TRBJ1-1	.	14	.	CASRQQASGTEAFF	TGTGCCAGCAGACAGCAGGCTTCGGGCACTGAAGCTTTCTTT
TRBV18	TRBJ1-6	TRBD1	14	.	CASSKDRVNSPLHF	TGTGCCAGCTCAAAGGACAGGGTCAATTCACCCCTCCACTTT
TRBV3-1	TRBJ1-2	TRBD1	15	.	CASSVDRWENYGYTF	TGTGCCAGCAGCGTGGACAGGTGGGAAAACTATGGCTACACCTTC
TRBV4-3	TRBJ2-2	.	17	.	CASSQDREVWWTGELFF	TGCGCCAGCAGCCAAGACCGTGAGGTTTGGTGGACCGGGGAGCTGTTTTTT
TRBV10-3	TRBJ1-6	TRBD1	15	few	CAIRVDRGLGSPLHF	TGTGCCATCAGGGTCGACAGGGGGCTCGGTTCACCCCTCCACTTT
TRBV7-9	TRBJ2-1	TRBD1	17	few	CASKGYPDRDPNNEQFF	TGTGCCAGCAAAGGCTACCCTGACAGGGACCCTAACAATGAGCAGTTCTTC
TRBV5-5	TRBJ1-2	TRBD1	15	.	CASSLTGTGSYGYTF	TGTGCCAGCAGCTTAACCGGGACAGGGAGCTATGGCTACACCTTC
TRBV27	TRBJ2-7	TRBD1	15	few	CASSLSGQVVYEQYF	TGTGCCAGCAGTTTATCGGGACAGGTCGTCTACGAGCAGTACTTC
TRBV3-1	TRBJ2-7	TRBD2	17	once	CASSRRPQRGSSYEQYF	TGTGCCAGCAGCCGACGACCCCAGCGGGGGAGCTCCTACGAGCAGTACTTC
TRBV12-3/TRBV12-4	TRBJ1-2	.	16	.	CASSWGVREANYGYTF	TGTGCCAGCAGTTGGGGGGTCAGGGAGGCGAACTATGGCTACACCTTC
TRBV28	TRBJ2-1	TRBD2	16	few	CASSPPGTSGTNEQFF	TGTGCCAGCAGCCCCCCCGGGACTAGCGGAACCAATGAGCAGTTCTTC
TRBV7-3	TRBJ2-3	TRBD2	14	.	CASSFGGSEDTQYF	TGTGCCAGCAGCTTCGGGGGGTCTGAAGATACGCAGTATTTT